Presented here are 31 T cell receptor beta chains from one specimen sequenced in a study of T-cell memory formation after mild COVID-19 (dated by TCRdb to about 2021). The library was built by means of 5' RACE. The sequencer listed for this sample is Illumina NovaSeq 6000. Using fastp trimming at Q25 and MiXCR clonotype assembly, TCRdb reanalyzed the public sequencing data and kept in-frame beta chains. Rows with one shared CDR3 protein collapse into an entry with the most common genes and DNA. For this sample the table gives 200,000 to 250,000 distinct CDR3 sequences, of which less than 20% were detected only once. The top ten clonotypes cover around 3.8% of the sample. Sequencing input: PBMCs or a T cell subset sorted from them (not recorded which). The origin of the receptors is a man aged 18 to 30 who had mild COVID-19 (a few samples of this study predate the infection). The sample titles of this study are shuffled in the database, so cell type and time point are left out; the donor was told from shared clones.

This clonotype was recorded once. The chain couples TRBV6-5 to TRBJ2-5, with 8 bases matching TRBD1. CDR3 length equals 16 residues. In germline, CDR1 is MNHEY, CDR2 SVGAGI. V was clipped by 2 bases and J by 5 bases; unmatched bases: 10. CDR3 loop: CASSYSPQGGVETQYF. The DNA of the CDR3 is TGTGCCAGCAGTTACAGCCCACAGGGGGGTGTTGAGACCCAGTACTTC.

This clonotype was seen a handful of times. The rearrangement joins TRBV7-6 to TRBJ1-6; D gene uncertain. The CDR3 is made up of 15 amino acids. Germline CDR1 SGHVS, CDR2 FNYEAQ. V was shortened by 1 base and J by 8 bases, with 12 bases between the two germline ends. The CDR3 spells CASSLVDGQYSPLHF. The CDR3 bases are TGTGCCAGCAGCTTAGTCGACGGCCAATATTCACCCCTCCACTTT.

The chain employs TRBV18 and TRBJ1-6; 8 nucleotides line up with TRBD1. Trimming at V came to 5 bases and at J to 10 bases, leaving 7 bases not matched to a gene. Germline lookup yields CDR1 KGHSH and CDR2 LQKENI. The length of the CDR3 is 14 residues. The CDR3: CASSITGGSSPLHF. CDR3 nucleotide sequence: TGTGCCAGCTCAATTACAGGGGGATCGTCACCCCTCCACTTT.

Many counts were recorded for this clonotype. This chain joins TRBV7-3 and TRBJ2-3; possibly TRBD2 for D (6 bases). The V gene's germline CDR1 is SGHTA and CDR2 FQGTGA. CDR3 length: 15 amino acids. V was clipped by 6 bases and J by 10 bases, with 23 bases between them. This CDR3 reads CASSPTGGYSPPQYF. The CDR3, as DNA: TGTGCCAGCAGTCCAACTGGGGGGTACTCCCCTCCGCAGTATTTT.

The table lists this clonotype with a few counts. The chain is built from TRBV6-5 and TRBJ1-4; 7 nucleotides line up with TRBD1. CDR1 MNHEY and CDR2 SVGAGI come from the germline V gene. V lost 6 bases, J lost 8 bases, and 9 bases stayed unmatched. The CDR3 has 14 amino acids. CDR3 protein: CASSPDRDREKLFF. The CDR3 nucleotides are TGTGCCAGCAGCCCAGACAGGGATCGAGAAAAACTGTTTTTT.

Concerning this clonotype itself: The final CDR3 position lacks the conserved phenylalanine or tryptophan, pointing to a likely read error. The chain employs TRBV10-3 and TRBJ2-7; D unresolved. CDR1 and CDR2 from the germline V gene are ENHRY and SYGVKD. V gave up 2 bases and J gave up 1 base, with 12 bases separating them. The CDR3 totals 15 residues. As DNA, the CDR3 is TGTGCCATCAGTGAGGTTGTAGAGGCTTCCTACGAGCAGTACTTA. Translated, it gives CAISEVVEASYEQYL.

The V gene is TRBV18, the J gene TRBJ2-1, with TRBD2 identical over 9 bases. The germline CDR1 and CDR2 sequences are KGHSH and LQKENI. With V trimmed by 4 bases and J by 5 bases, 3 bases remained unmatched. The CDR3 contains 14 residues. CDR3: CASSLSGGNNEQFF. DNA of the CDR3: TGTGCCAGCTCACTAAGCGGGGGGAACAATGAGCAGTTCTTC.

V and J are TRBV12-3 or TRBV12-4 and TRBJ1-2, with 11 bases fitting TRBD1. The CDR3 is 14 amino acids. The junction had 8 bases not matched to a gene; V was cut back by 7 bases and J by 7 bases. The CDR3 reads CASKRDRGTGGYTF. The CDR3 DNA follows: TGTGCCAGCAAGCGGGACAGGGGGACGGGTGGCTACACCTTC.

The chain links TRBV7-9 to TRBJ1-5, with D hard to call. The germline V and J ends were trimmed by 3 bases and 1 base, with 7 bases remaining between them. Per germline, CDR1 SEHNR and CDR2 FQNEAQ (reference sequence). The CDR3 is made up of 14 amino acids. CDR3 protein: CASSLLGSNQPQHF. CDR3 sequence (DNA): TGTGCCAGCAGCTTGTTGGGGAGCAATCAGCCCCAGCATTTT.

This chain connects TRBV7-2 to TRBJ2-7; D is unclear. V was shortened by 2 bases and J by 6 bases, with 5 bases between the two germline ends. The CDR3 length is 11 residues. Germline loops: CDR1 SGHTA, CDR2 FQGNSA. The CDR3 here is CASSLKSEQYV. Here the CDR3 DNA reads TGTGCCAGCAGCTTAAAGAGCGAGCAGTACGTC.

The chain is built from TRBV6-5 and TRBJ2-1, with D uncertain. Germline assignment: CDR1 MNHEY and CDR2 SVGAGI. The CDR3 has 12 residues. V gave up 7 bases and J gave up 2 bases, with 6 bases separating them. CDR3 in amino acids: CASIGTYNEQFF. The CDR3, as DNA: TGTGCCAGCATAGGGACCTACAATGAGCAGTTCTTC.

This clonotype was detected only a few times. The V and J genes are TRBV7-2 and TRBJ1-6, with D maybe TRBD1 (5 bases). V gave up 6 bases and J gave up 12 bases, with 15 bases separating them. This CDR3 contains 13 residues. Germline CDR1 reads SGHTA; CDR2 reads FQGNSA. Here the CDR3 reads CASSPTVELPLHF. The CDR3 DNA reads TGTGCCAGCAGTCCGACAGTGGAGTTACCCCTCCACTTT.

This chain uses TRBV4-2 with TRBJ1-1; possible D gene TRBD1, 6 bases. CDR1 is LGHNA, CDR2 YNFKEQ, per germline. Trimming cost V 1 base and J 3 bases, with 12 bases left between them. The CDR3 length is 15 residues. This CDR3 is CASSQGRGWDTEAFF. The CDR3 bases are TGTGCCAGCAGCCAAGGCAGGGGATGGGACACTGAAGCTTTCTTT.

This clonotype was observed at least ten times. The V and J genes are TRBV7-2 and TRBJ2-7; D ambiguous. The CDR3 runs 11 residues. V lost 2 bases and J lost 3, with 2 bases in between. Germline V gene lookup returns CDR1 SGHTA and CDR2 FQGNSA. For the CDR3, the DNA is TGTGCCAGCAGCTTACTCTACGAGCAGTACTTC. This codes for CASSLLYEQYF.

Only a few counts were recorded for this clonotype. The chain joins TRBV28 to TRBJ1-1, with 9 positions matching TRBD1. From germline, CDR1 is MDHEN and CDR2 SYDVKM. V trimming: 6 bases; J trimming: 5 bases; junction bases outside the gene matches: 10. This CDR3 contains 15 residues. The CDR3 region has the DNA TGTGCCAGCAGGGAAGAGACAGGGGGAGGTACTGAAGCTTTCTTT. This gives the protein CASREETGGGTEAFF.

This clonotype came up many times. The V call is TRBV4-3, the J call TRBJ2-1; D not certain. This CDR3 has 15 amino acids. Per the germline V gene, CDR1 is LGHNA and CDR2 is YSLEER. V dropped 2 bases and J dropped 0 bases, with 8 bases sitting between them. The CDR3 sequence: CASSQFGSSYNEQFF. CDR3 nucleotide sequence: TGCGCCAGCAGCCAATTTGGTAGCTCCTACAATGAGCAGTTCTTC.

J is TRBJ2-1 and V is TRBV4-3, with D tentatively TRBD2 (6 bases). There are 15 residues in the CDR3. Per the germline V gene, CDR1 is LGHNA and CDR2 is YSLEER. V lost 0 bases to trimming and J lost 6 bases, with 12 bases between them. CDR3 in DNA: TGCGCCAGCAGCCAAGAGGGGATAGCGGCCAATGAGCAGTTCTTC. As protein: CASSQEGIAANEQFF.

This clonotype was seen only a few times. The chain links TRBV4-2 to TRBJ2-6; D may be TRBD1 or TRBD2 (5 bases each). V was shortened by 1 base and J by 3 bases, with 16 bases between the two germline ends. Germline CDR1 reads LGHNA; CDR2 reads YNFKEQ. The CDR3 covers 18 residues. The CDR3 nucleotides read TGTGCCAGCAGCCAAGCCGGGGCAGGTCTCAGTGGGGCCAACGTCCTGACTTTC. Encoded protein: CASSQAGAGLSGANVLTF.

CDR3 amino acids: CASSKPGPQETQYF. The CDR3 nucleotides are TGTGCCAGCAGTAAACCGGGGCCTCAAGAGACCCAGTACTTC. The V call is TRBV12-3 or TRBV12-4, the J call TRBJ2-5; D assignment may be TRBD1 or TRBD2 (5 bases each). V was shortened by 5 bases and J by 2 bases, with 12 bases between the two germline ends. This CDR3 is built from 14 residues.

This clonotype was counted a few times. The V and J genes are TRBV5-1 and TRBJ2-2; D ambiguous. V lost 4 bases and J lost 1, with 11 bases in between. The CDR3 contains 15 residues. Per germline, CDR1 SGHRS and CDR2 YFSETQ. DNA of the CDR3: TGCGCCAGCAGCCCAGGCGCATTGAACACCGGGGAGCTGTTTTTT. Translated, it gives CASSPGALNTGELFF.

The rearrangement links TRBV7-2 to TRBJ1-1; possible D gene TRBD1, 6 bases. The CDR3 extends over 15 amino acids. Deletions cut 5 bases from V and 4 bases from J, with 17 bases between. Germline V CDR1 and CDR2: SGHTA, FQGNSA. The CDR3 spells CASSRLGGWATEAFF. CDR3 bases: TGTGCCAGCAGCCGGTTGGGGGGCTGGGCCACTGAAGCTTTCTTT.

CDR3 bases: TGTGCCAGCAGAGAAGACAGGGGGCGTTTTAATTCACCCCTCCACTTT. Translation gives CASREDRGRFNSPLHF. The chain is built from TRBV6-5 and TRBJ1-6; 10 nucleotides line up with TRBD1. Unmatched junction bases numbered 8, after V lost 6 bases and J lost 6 bases. CDR1 is MNHEY, CDR2 SVGAGI, per germline. The CDR3 loop spans 16 amino acids.

The V call is TRBV3-1, the J call TRBJ1-5, with D tentatively TRBD1 (6 bases). Trimming removed 9 bases at V and 2 bases at J, with 11 bases between. The CDR3 consists of 13 residues. The germline V gene encodes CDR1 LGHDT and CDR2 YNNKEL (reference sequence). As DNA, the CDR3 is TGTGCCAGTACCGCAGGGGGCAATCAGCCCCAGCATTTT. This codes for CASTAGGNQPQHF.

The rearrangement joins TRBV6-5 to TRBJ1-1; a possible D gene is TRBD1 (5 bases). CDR1 is MNHEY and CDR2 is SVGAGI in the germline V gene. The CDR3 has 15 amino acids. The ends were cut back, 6 bases at V and 0 bases at J, with 14 bases in the middle. As DNA, the CDR3 is TGTGCCAGCAGCCGCCTAACGACAGTGAACACTGAAGCTTTCTTT. It translates to CASSRLTTVNTEAFF.

The V call is TRBV6-5, the J call TRBJ2-2; D might be TRBD2 (6 bases). This CDR3 comprises 15 residues. V lost 3 bases and J lost 0, with 8 bases in between. Looked up from germline, CDR1 is MNHEY and CDR2 is SVGAGI. CDR3 protein: CASSYPGANTGELFF. The CDR3 region has the DNA TGTGCCAGCAGTTATCCGGGGGCGAACACCGGGGAGCTGTTTTTT.

V usage is TRBV29-1 and J usage is TRBJ1-1; D is unclear. CDR3 size: 12 residues. Between the trimmed V and J ends, which lost 6 bases and 2 bases, there was a span of 10 bases. Looked up from germline, CDR1 is SQVTM and CDR2 is ANQGSEA. CDR3 DNA sequence: TGCAGCGTCGGGTACCCTAACACTGAAGCTTTCTTT. Translated, it gives CSVGYPNTEAFF.

The chain couples TRBV12-3 or TRBV12-4 to TRBJ1-5; 12 nucleotides align to TRBD1. The CDR3 is 15 residues long. Germline trimming cut 5 bases from V and 10 bases from J; bases unmatched to any gene: 9. The CDR3 loop is CASSPPGTGGPPQHF. CDR3 coding DNA: TGTGCCAGCAGTCCCCCCGGGACAGGGGGCCCTCCCCAGCATTTT.

The V call is TRBV2, the J call TRBJ1-3; 11 positions agree with TRBD1. This CDR3 has 15 amino acids. CDR1 SNHLY and CDR2 FYNNEI come from the germline V gene. Trimming cost V 11 bases and J 0 bases; bases outside gene matches: 6. The CDR3 DNA is TGTGCCGGAACCGGGACAGGGGGCTCTGGAAACACCATATATTTT. Encoded protein: CAGTGTGGSGNTIYF.

This clonotype appeared a few times. The chain uses TRBV20-1 and TRBJ1-4; D is undetermined. Trimming pared 5 bases from V and 5 bases from J, leaving 12 bases between. This CDR3 comprises 13 residues. Per germline, CDR1 DFQATT and CDR2 SNEGSKA (reference sequence). The CDR3 DNA reads TGCAGTGCTCCAATAGCCCCAAATGAAAAACTGTTTTTT. Residues: CSAPIAPNEKLFF.

This clonotype has ten or more counts. J is TRBJ2-3 and V is TRBV7-2, with D possibly TRBD1 on 6 matching bases. Trimming pared 1 base from V and 5 bases from J, leaving 10 bases between. The CDR3 is made up of 14 amino acids. Germline CDR1 reads SGHTA; CDR2 reads FQGNSA. CDR3 bases: TGTGCCAGCAGCTTAGGGGGGCTTAAAGATACGCAGTATTTT. This translates into CASSLGGLKDTQYF.

V usage is TRBV5-5 and J usage is TRBJ1-5; perhaps TRBD1 as D (6 bases). Trimming left V 5 bases short and J 4 bases short, with 13 bases between. CDR1 and CDR2 from the germline V gene are SGHKS and YYEKEE (reference sequence). The CDR3 sequence is 14 residues long. CDR3 sequence: CASSTDRINQPQHF. The CDR3 region has the DNA TGTGCCAGCAGTACCGACAGGATTAATCAGCCCCAGCATTTT.